Listed here is a single T cell receptor (beta chain). Antigen unknown. This clone may be a read error of a much larger clone one base away. Each CDR3 protein is one row after TCRdb ran MiXCR on the reads. There are roughly 760,000 distinct CDR3 sequences in the sample; about a third occur only once, and more than 2.5% lies in the top ten. The CDR3 runs to 19 residues. This record belongs to a study of T cell repertoires in cytomegalovirus infection. Study in general: CMV infection together with matching HLA type was indicated by public TCR beta signatures.

Whole-study results and caveats: Cumulative frequency (of public TCR beta family members) identified carriers of CMV plus the relevant HLA. HLA-C-restricted CMV clonotypes gave the most frequent clonotype in two of eight donors.

The rearrangement links TRBV12-3 or TRBV12-4 to TRBJ1-3; TRBD1 might be the D (5 bases). Sequenced input: PBMCs. The receptor comes from a human donor in good health (CMV status not recorded). Some clones in this sample may be carry-over from other donors' samples. The CDR3 loop is CSSSFIPAWRQSSGNTIYF. CDR3 sequence (DNA): TGTTCCAGCAGTTTCATCCCCGCCTGGAGACAGTCCTCTGGAAACACCATATATTTT.